Listed here are 30 T cell receptor beta chains from one sample, sequenced in a study of blood T cell repertoires in COVID-19. The protocol was immunoSEQ multiplex PCR, while the TCRdb copy is restricted to in-frame clones and leaves out a portion. The repertoire has about 180,000 clones, 86% of them found once; the top ten carry 2.5% to 3%. Sequenced material: peripheral blood. The source of these receptors is a woman in her 30s with active or convalescent COVID-19.

The chain recombines TRBV5-4 with TRBJ2-6; D gene uncertain. Germline CDR1 and CDR2: SGHNT and YYREEE (reference sequence). Trimming pared 2 bases from V and 0 bases from J, leaving 6 bases between. This CDR3 spans 15 amino acids. Written as DNA, the CDR3 is TGTGCCAGCAGCTTCCCTAGCTCTGGGGCCAACGTCCTGACTTTC. Encoded protein: CASSFPSSGANVLTF.

This chain connects TRBV28 to TRBJ2-7; 7 bases map to TRBD1. CDR3 length: 15 amino acids. V was pared by 3 bases and J by 2 bases, with 7 bases of the junction left unmatched. CDR1 and CDR2 from the germline V gene are MDHEN and SYDVKM. CDR3 region: CASSLILGTAYEQYF. The CDR3 DNA is TGTGCCAGCAGTTTGATCCTCGGGACAGCCTACGAGCAGTACTTC.

The genes are TRBV19 and TRBJ1-6; maybe TRBD1 (6 bases). Trimming cost V 5 bases and J 7 bases, with 15 bases left between them. The CDR3 loop spans 15 amino acids. Per germline, CDR1 LNHDA and CDR2 SQIVND (reference sequence). The CDR3: CASSVTRGENSPLHF. The CDR3 bases are TGTGCCAGTAGTGTGACCAGGGGAGAGAATTCACCCCTCCACTTT.

CDR3 region: CASSLSTDTQYF. CDR3 bases: TGTGCCAGCAGCCTGAGCACAGATACGCAGTATTTT. The chain couples TRBV5-8 to TRBJ2-3; D remains ambiguous. The CDR3 length is 12 residues. Germline CDR1 is SGHTS and CDR2 is YDEGEE. Trimming took 4 bases from V and 0 from J, leaving 3 bases between them.

This chain uses TRBV23-1 with TRBJ2-2; no reliable D call. TRBV23-1 is classed as an ORF, of uncertain function. V was clipped by 0 bases and J by 5 bases, with 4 bases between them. The CDR3 is 13 amino acids. For the CDR3, the DNA is TGCGCCAGCAGTCAATCCCTAACCGGGGAGCTGTTTTTT. Translated, it gives CASSQSLTGELFF.

This chain joins TRBV7-9 and TRBJ1-2; D unclear. Germline V gives CDR1 SEHNR, CDR2 FQNEAQ (reference sequence). The CDR3 is 12 amino acids. V was pared by 7 bases and J by 4 bases, with 10 bases between. This chain's CDR3 is CASNGEGYGYTF. The DNA for the CDR3 is TGTGCCAGCAATGGCGAGGGCTATGGCTACACCTTC. Combining the CDR3 with reference TRBV7-9 and TRBJ1-2 gives the whole variable domain DTGVSQNPRHKITKRGQNVTFRCDPISEHNRLYWYRQTLGQGPEFLTYFQNEAQLEKSRLLSDRFSAERPKGSFSTLEIQRTEQGDSAMYLCASNGEGYGYTFGSGTRLTVV.

V gene TRBV5-4 combines with J gene TRBJ1-6, with 10 bases identical to TRBD1. The CDR3 covers 14 residues. V lost 2 bases to trimming and J lost 8 bases; unmatched junction nucleotides: 1. CDR1 and CDR2 from the germline V gene are SGHNT and YYREEE (reference sequence). The CDR3 nucleotides are TGTGCCAGCAGCTTCGGACAGGGGGATTCACCCCTCCACTTT. Translated: CASSFGQGDSPLHF.

The chain uses TRBV25-1 and TRBJ2-5; 8 nucleotides align to TRBD2. The V gene's germline CDR1 is MGHDK and CDR2 SYGVNS. The CDR3 covers 15 residues. The V and J ends lost 3 bases and 2 bases, in that order; junction bases with no gene match: 5. CDR3 loop: CASSDLAGSQETQYF. In DNA form, the CDR3 reads TGTGCCAGCAGTGACCTAGCGGGCTCTCAAGAGACCCAGTACTTC.

The V call is TRBV3-1 (or the pseudogene TRBV3-2), the J call TRBJ1-6; D is unresolved. Trimming took off 1 base at V and 8 bases at J, with 9 bases between the two ends. The germline V gene encodes CDR1 LGHDT and CDR2 YNNKEL (reference sequence). The CDR3 is 14 residues long. CDR3 in amino acids: CASSQGLGYSPLHF. In nucleotides, the CDR3 is TGTGCCAGCAGCCAAGGTCTCGGGTATTCACCCCTCCACTTT.

The V and J genes are TRBV21-1 and TRBJ1-6; no check of the table's D call, TRBD1, against the DNA was made. TRBV21-1 is a pseudogene locus. There are 15 residues in the CDR3. CDR3 loop: CASSKQGPLNSPLHF. The CDR3 bases are TGTGCCAGCAGCAAACAGGGCCCCCTTAATTCACCCCTCCACTTT.

This clone was seen a handful of times. This sequence joins TRBV7-6 and TRBJ2-7; TRBD2 aligns across 8 bases. The V and J ends lost 3 bases and 5 bases, in that order; junction bases with no gene match: 6. The germline gives CDR1 SGHVS, CDR2 FNYEAQ. The CDR3 extends over 14 amino acids. CDR3 nucleotides: TGTGCCAGCAGCTTCTTGCGGGAGGACCACGAGCAGTACTTC. Translation gives CASSFLREDHEQYF.

The chain couples TRBV3-1 (or the pseudogene TRBV3-2) to TRBJ1-1, with TRBD1 identical over 7 bases. CDR3 length equals 16 residues. The trim removed 5 bases at V and 4 bases at J, leaving 13 bases unmatched. Looked up from germline, CDR1 is LGHDT and CDR2 is YNNKEL (reference sequence). The CDR3 DNA sequence: TGTGCCAGCAGCGAAGGCCCCACCGGGACAGTCACTGAAGCTTTCTTT. Translating gives CASSEGPTGTVTEAFF.

V usage is TRBV24-1 and J usage is TRBJ1-2; 10 bases align to TRBD1. Unmatched junction bases numbered 5, after V lost 2 bases and J lost 6 bases. The CDR3 spans 15 residues. Germline CDR1 and CDR2: KGHDR and SFDVKD. The DNA for the CDR3 is TGTGCCACCAGTGATTCCCGGACAGGGGGACATGGCTACACCTTC. This encodes CATSDSRTGGHGYTF.

The V gene is TRBV27, the J gene TRBJ1-2; D is possibly TRBD1 (6 bases). The ends were cut back, 5 bases at V and 3 bases at J, with 16 bases in the middle. Per germline, CDR1 MNHEY and CDR2 SMNVEV (reference sequence). The CDR3 runs to 15 residues. This CDR3 reads CASSGPGQGDYGYTF. CDR3 bases: TGTGCCAGCAGTGGGCCGGGACAAGGGGACTATGGCTACACCTTC.

The chain recombines TRBV4-1 with TRBJ2-7; 9 bases agree with TRBD1. Trimming at V came to 2 bases and at J to 2 bases, leaving 4 bases not matched to a gene. CDR1 is MGHRA, CDR2 YSYEKL, per germline. The CDR3 spans 15 residues. The CDR3 sequence: CASSQTGTGTYEQYF. DNA for the CDR3: TGCGCCAGCAGCCAAACCGGGACAGGGACCTACGAGCAGTACTTC.

The chain has TRBV12-3 or TRBV12-4 and TRBJ1-2, with TRBD1 matching over 9 bases. The CDR3 extends over 13 amino acids. V shed 6 bases and J 5 bases; nucleotides not matched to a gene: 4. This chain's CDR3 is CASSQGTGYGYTF. Written as DNA, the CDR3 is TGTGCCAGCAGCCAGGGGACAGGGTATGGCTACACCTTC.

V gene TRBV10-1 combines with J gene TRBJ1-1; possibly TRBD1 for D (6 bases). V was clipped by 0 bases and J by 4 bases, with 9 bases between them. Germline V gives CDR1 WNHNN, CDR2 SYGVQD (reference sequence). The CDR3 runs 14 residues. DNA of the CDR3: TGCGCCAGCAGTGAGTCCTCGGACAGCACTGAAGCTTTCTTT. It encodes CASSESSDSTEAFF.

The chain is built from TRBV29-1 and TRBJ1-2, with D unclear. The germline CDR1 and CDR2 sequences are SQVTM and ANQGSEA. There are 12 residues in the CDR3. V was clipped by 5 bases and J by 5 bases, with 12 bases between them. The CDR3 DNA follows: TGCAGCGTTAGACAAACTGATTATGGCTACACCTTC. This gives the protein CSVRQTDYGYTF.

This clone was seen only once. The chain couples TRBV5-1 to TRBJ2-1; TRBD2 agrees at 11 bases. CDR1 is SGHRS, CDR2 YFSETQ, per germline. The CDR3 loop spans 15 amino acids. V lost 4 bases and J lost 5; bases outside the gene matches: 5. CDR3 residues: CASSQTSGGDNEQFF. The CDR3 DNA reads as TGCGCCAGCAGCCAAACTAGCGGGGGAGACAATGAGCAGTTCTTC.

This chain uses TRBV6-6 with TRBJ1-2; possibly TRBD1 for D (6 bases). CDR1 and CDR2 from the germline V gene are MNHNY and SVGAGI (reference sequence). The CDR3 runs 13 residues. The ends were cut back, 4 bases at V and 5 bases at J, with 11 bases in the middle. The CDR3 sequence is CASSSGTQYGYTF. The DNA for the CDR3 is TGTGCCAGCAGTTCCGGGACACAATATGGCTACACCTTC.

The chain uses TRBV7-2 and TRBJ1-1; the match to TRBD1 covers 8 bases. CDR1 is SGHTA, CDR2 FQGNSA, per germline. V trimming: 5 bases; J trimming: 5 bases; junction bases outside the gene matches: 7. The CDR3 length is 14 residues. The CDR3 region is CASSPRTGKTEAFF. The CDR3 nucleotides read TGTGCCAGCAGCCCCAGGACAGGGAAGACTGAAGCTTTCTTT.

This chain connects TRBV7-9 to TRBJ2-7; 7 bases match TRBD1. The CDR3 covers 14 residues. Germline trimming cut 5 bases from V and 5 bases from J; bases unmatched to any gene: 9. In germline, CDR1 is SEHNR, CDR2 FQNEAQ (reference sequence). The CDR3 loop reads CASSLRDSEDEQYF. CDR3 DNA: TGTGCCAGCAGCCTTCGGGACAGTGAGGACGAGCAGTACTTC.

This clone has just a few counts. The chain couples TRBV7-8 to TRBJ1-2; no reliable D call. Trimming pared 5 bases from V and 5 bases from J, leaving 6 bases between. This CDR3 contains 11 residues. Germline CDR1 reads SGHVS; CDR2 reads FQNEAQ. In nucleotides, the CDR3 is TGTGCCAGCAGCCCAGGTTATGGCTACACCTTC. Its translation: CASSPGYGYTF.

The rearrangement links TRBV5-1 to TRBJ2-5; D gene unclear. The V end was cut by 1 base, the J end by 3 bases, with 13 bases between. From germline, CDR1 is SGHRS and CDR2 YFSETQ. The CDR3 runs 15 residues. CDR3 in DNA: TGCGCCAGCAGCTTGTCTCCCACTACCAAAGAGACCCAGTACTTC. Translated, it gives CASSLSPTTKETQYF.

The rearrangement joins TRBV2 to TRBJ1-6; TRBD1 matches at 7 bases. The junction had 6 bases not matched to a gene; V was cut back by 4 bases and J by 6 bases. The CDR3 has 15 amino acids. From germline, CDR1 is SNHLY and CDR2 FYNNEI. CDR3 protein: CASSAQGKGNSPLHF. In DNA, the CDR3 is TGTGCCAGCAGTGCACAGGGGAAGGGTAATTCACCCCTCCACTTT.

The chain has TRBV28 and TRBJ2-3; no definite D call. Trimming pared 3 bases from V and 4 bases from J, leaving 11 bases between. This CDR3 has 14 residues. The germline gives CDR1 MDHEN, CDR2 SYDVKM. The CDR3 region has the DNA TGTGCCAGCAGTTTCTCTCTTCCGGCAGATACGCAGTATTTT. Its translation is CASSFSLPADTQYF.

This chain links TRBV7-9 with TRBJ1-4; D is undetermined. The V end was cut by 4 bases, the J end by 0 bases, with 15 bases between. The CDR3 consists of 17 residues. The germline V gene encodes CDR1 SEHNR and CDR2 FQNEAQ (reference sequence). CDR3 nucleotide sequence: TGTGCCAGCAGCTGTAAGAGGAGGAAAACAACTAATGAAAAACTGTTTTTT. It specifies CASSCKRRKTTNEKLFF.

The V and J genes are TRBV11-2 and TRBJ2-3; D might be TRBD2 (7 bases). The V end lost 1 base, the J end lost 4 bases, and 21 bases lay between the germline ends. There are 18 residues in the CDR3. From germline, CDR1 is SGHAT and CDR2 FQNNGV. CDR3 sequence reads: CASSLAEVLRGRADTQYF. The CDR3 DNA sequence: TGTGCCAGCAGCTTAGCGGAAGTATTAAGGGGGAGGGCAGATACGCAGTATTTT. Full variable domain (missing parts from reference TRBV11-2 and TRBJ2-3): EAGVAQSPRYKIIEKRQSVAFWCNPISGHATLYWYQQILGQGPKLLIQFQNNGVVDDSQLPKDRFSAERLKGVDSTLKIQPAKLEDSAVYLCASSLAEVLRGRADTQYFGPGTRLTVL.

The V gene is TRBV13, the J gene TRBJ1-1; 7 bases line up with TRBD1. This CDR3 is built from 16 residues. V shed 5 bases, J shed 0 bases, and the junction held 9 bases outside the gene matches. Germline V gene data show CDR1 as PRHDT and CDR2 as FYEKMQ (reference sequence). The chain's CDR3 is CASSPEQGSMNTEAFF. The CDR3 bases are TGTGCCAGCAGCCCGGAACAGGGGTCTATGAACACTGAAGCTTTCTTT.

The chain has TRBV6-4 and TRBJ2-7; 7 positions agree with TRBD2. This CDR3 has 14 amino acids. Losses at the gene ends were 7 bases for V and 6 bases for J; bases not matched to a gene: 12. The germline CDR1 and CDR2 sequences are MRHNA and SNTAGT. CDR3 sequence reads: CASIQGRERPEQYF. The CDR3 DNA follows: TGTGCCAGCATCCAAGGGCGGGAGCGTCCCGAGCAGTACTTC.